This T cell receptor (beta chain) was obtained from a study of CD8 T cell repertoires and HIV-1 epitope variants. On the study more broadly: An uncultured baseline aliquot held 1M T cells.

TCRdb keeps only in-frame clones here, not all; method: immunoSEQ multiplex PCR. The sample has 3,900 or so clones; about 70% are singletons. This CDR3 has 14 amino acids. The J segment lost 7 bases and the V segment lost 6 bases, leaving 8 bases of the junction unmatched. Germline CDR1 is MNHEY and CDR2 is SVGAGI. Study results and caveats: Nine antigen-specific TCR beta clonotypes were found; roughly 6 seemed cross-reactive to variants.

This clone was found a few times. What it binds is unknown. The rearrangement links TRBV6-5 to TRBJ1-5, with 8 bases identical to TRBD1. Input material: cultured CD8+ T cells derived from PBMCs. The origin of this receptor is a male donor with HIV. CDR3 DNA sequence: TGTGCCAGCAGATCCGGACAGGGAAAACAGCCCCAGCATTTT. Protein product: CASRSGQGKQPQHF.